The rows below give T cell receptor beta chains drawn from one sample of a study of early T cells in non-severe SARS-CoV-2 infection. A single record per CDR3 protein comes from TCRdb applying MiXCR to the 5' RACE reads. The repertoire holds roughly 80,000 distinct CDR3 sequences, with over 12% as singletons. Sequencing was performed on whole blood. These receptors all come from an adult who was a healthcare worker with PCR-confirmed SARS-CoV-2 infection or an uninfected control (not recorded which). The CDR3 runs from the conserved cysteine through the conserved F or W. Each record gives: D gene, V gene, clone size, J gene, CDR3 length, CDR3 protein, CDR3 DNA. The D gene is left open where the match is weak. Part of the rows lack a size; the others show once, few, many or a class for expanded clones.

>.|TRBV12-3/TRBV12-4|many|TRBJ2-5|14
CASSIAGFQETQYF
TGTGCCAGTTCAATTGCGGGGTTCCAAGAGACCCAGTACTTC
>.|TRBV29-1|few|TRBJ2-5|14
CSVESMTHQETQYF
TGCAGCGTTGAGTCCATGACCCACCAAGAGACCCAGTACTTC
>.|TRBV28|.|TRBJ2-7|12
CASRESPYEQYF
TGTGCCAGCAGGGAGAGCCCCTACGAGCAGTACTTC
>TRBD2|TRBV11-2|few|TRBJ2-3|16
CASSWRTSGRTDTQYF
TGTGCCAGCAGCTGGCGGACTAGCGGGAGAACAGATACGCAGTATTTT
>TRBD1|TRBV29-1|.|TRBJ2-3|15
CSVDSPDRVDDTQYF
TGCAGCGTTGACTCCCCCGACAGGGTTGACGATACGCAGTATTTT
>.|TRBV29-1|many|TRBJ1-1|12
CSVADPGAEAFF
TGCAGCGTTGCTGACCCGGGGGCTGAAGCTTTCTTT
>.|TRBV24-1|.|TRBJ2-5|17
CATSETTGRRTQETQYF
TGTGCCACCAGTGAGACTACCGGGAGAAGGACCCAAGAGACCCAGTACTTC
>.|TRBV7-9|few|TRBJ2-5|16
CASSTPIGQGRETQYF
TGTGCCAGCAGCACTCCCATCGGGCAGGGACGAGAGACCCAGTACTTC
>.|TRBV5-5|many|TRBJ1-4|15
CASSLAQTTNEKLFF
TGTGCCAGCAGCTTGGCTCAGACAACTAATGAAAAACTGTTTTTT
>.|TRBV29-1|.|TRBJ1-3|15
CSVNSGSSSGNTIYF
TGCAGCGTTAACAGCGGGTCGTCCTCTGGAAACACCATATATTTT
>.|TRBV5-1|.|TRBJ2-1|12
CASTEDYNEQFF
TGCGCCAGCACCGAGGATTACAATGAGCAGTTCTTC
>TRBD2|TRBV7-9|.|TRBJ2-2|15
CASSFSRGGTGELFF
TGTGCCAGCAGCTTTTCCCGCGGGGGCACCGGGGAGCTGTTTTTT
>.|TRBV28|many|TRBJ2-7|11
CASTSGYEQYF
TGTGCCAGCACCTCAGGGTACGAGCAGTACTTC
>.|TRBV19|few|TRBJ1-5|15
CASNIGYGERQPQHF
TGTGCCAGTAATATCGGCTACGGGGAGCGTCAGCCCCAGCATTTT
>.|TRBV4-1|.|TRBJ1-2|11
CASSQDRGYTF
TGCGCCAGCAGCCAAGATAGGGGCTACACCTTC
>.|TRBV27|few|TRBJ1-1|16
CASSPLGSFMNTEAFF
TGTGCCAGCAGTCCCCTGGGGAGCTTCATGAACACTGAAGCTTTCTTT
>.|TRBV10-2|many|TRBJ2-1|14
CASSGNRGFNEQFF
TGCGCCAGCAGTGGGAATCGTGGGTTCAATGAGCAGTTCTTC
>TRBD1|TRBV9|few|TRBJ2-2|16
CASSVVTGGVGGELFF
TGTGCCAGCAGCGTAGTAACAGGGGGCGTCGGCGGGGAGCTGTTTTTT
>.|TRBV19|few|TRBJ2-7|13
CASSIDRGDEQYF
TGTGCCAGTAGTATAGATCGAGGGGACGAGCAGTACTTC
>TRBD2|TRBV2|.|TRBJ2-7|15
CASGGAGGPPGEQYF
TGTGCCAGCGGGGGAGCGGGAGGCCCCCCTGGTGAGCAGTACTTC
>.|TRBV30|many|TRBJ1-5|14
CAWSEGQSNQPQHF
TGTGCCTGGAGTGAGGGGCAAAGCAATCAGCCCCAGCATTTT
>TRBD2|TRBV5-1|.|TRBJ2-1|17
CASSNGLAGGGLDEQFF
TGCGCCAGCAGCAACGGACTAGCGGGAGGAGGGTTGGATGAGCAGTTCTTC
>.|TRBV5-1|few|TRBJ1-1|14
CASSVTGPNTEAFF
TGCGCCAGCAGCGTTACAGGGCCGAACACTGAAGCTTTCTTT
>TRBD2|TRBV20-1|few|TRBJ2-7|14
CSASRTSRSYEQYF
TGCAGTGCTAGCCGGACTAGCAGGTCCTACGAGCAGTACTTC
>TRBD2|TRBV2|many|TRBJ2-1|15
CASSLLAGGGNEQFF
TGTGCCAGCAGTCTACTAGCGGGAGGAGGCAATGAGCAGTTCTTC
>TRBD2|TRBV6-5|many|TRBJ2-7|14
CASSLAGVYYEQYF
TGTGCCAGCAGTCTAGCGGGGGTATACTACGAGCAGTACTTC
>.|TRBV6-5|many|TRBJ2-7|13
CASSLVGSYEQYF
TGTGCCAGCAGCCTGGTGGGGTCCTACGAGCAGTACTTC
>.|TRBV20-1|.|TRBJ1-5|14
CSASGAVSNQPQHF
TGCAGTGCTAGTGGAGCCGTTAGCAATCAGCCCCAGCATTTT
>.|TRBV2|.|TRBJ2-1|15
CASSEAGAHPGEQFF
TGTGCCAGCAGTGAAGCGGGTGCACACCCTGGGGAGCAGTTCTTC
>TRBD2|TRBV27|few|TRBJ2-3|15
CASSRVGAGADTQYF
TGTGCCAGCAGTAGAGTCGGTGCGGGAGCAGATACGCAGTATTTT
>TRBD2|TRBV13|.|TRBJ2-5|15
CASSFASGAQETQYF
TGTGCCAGCAGCTTCGCTAGCGGCGCCCAAGAGACCCAGTACTTC
>.|TRBV30|.|TRBJ1-1|11
CAWSVAGSAFF
TGTGCCTGGAGTGTAGCCGGGTCAGCTTTCTTT
>.|TRBV9|few|TRBJ1-2|19
CASSGEDGTADLPLYGYTF
TGTGCCAGCAGCGGGGAAGATGGGACGGCAGATCTTCCTCTTTATGGCTACACCTTC
>.|TRBV12-3/TRBV12-4|few|TRBJ2-7|13
CASRKTPANEQYF
TGTGCCAGCCGAAAGACACCAGCCAACGAGCAGTACTTC